This note documents a single TCR beta chain sequence. These data originate in a study of blood T cell repertoires in COVID-19. Study-level information: Material from acute and convalescent COVID-19 was sourced from the United States, Italy and Spain. T cells, B-cell-depleted T cells, or PBMCs supplied cDNA or gDNA.

Study processing details: Counts of nucleated cells, estimated from reference gene primer amplification, were obtained. Assay: immunoSEQ multiplex PCR; the TCRdb copy retains only in-frame clones and omits some. V, J and clone size are those of that table, while D and trimming were read from the DNA. Found here are approximately 69,000 clones, approximately 80% of them singletons; the top ten hold approximately 20%. Trimming removed 4 bases at V and 0 bases at J, with 14 bases between. Germline V gene sequence: CDR1 LGHNA, CDR2 YNFKEQ. This CDR3 spans 16 amino acids. This sequence joins TRBV4-2 and TRBJ2-3; D might be TRBD2 (6 bases). This TCR came from a woman in her seventies with acute or convalescent COVID-19. The specimen was peripheral blood. CDR3 nucleotides: TGTGCCAGCAGCCTCTGGGACTCTGGGAGCACAGATACGCAGTATTTT. It codes for CASSLWDSGSTDTQYF.